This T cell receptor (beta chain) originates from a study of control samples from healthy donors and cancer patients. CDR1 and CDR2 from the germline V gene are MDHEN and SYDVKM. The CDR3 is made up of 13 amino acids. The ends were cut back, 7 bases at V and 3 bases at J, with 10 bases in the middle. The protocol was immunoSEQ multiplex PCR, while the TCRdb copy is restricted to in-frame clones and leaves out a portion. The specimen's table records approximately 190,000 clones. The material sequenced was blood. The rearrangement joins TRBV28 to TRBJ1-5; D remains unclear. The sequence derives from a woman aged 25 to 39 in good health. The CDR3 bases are TGTGCCAGCACATGGCGGCACAATCAGCCCCAGCATTTT. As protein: CASTWRHNQPQHF.